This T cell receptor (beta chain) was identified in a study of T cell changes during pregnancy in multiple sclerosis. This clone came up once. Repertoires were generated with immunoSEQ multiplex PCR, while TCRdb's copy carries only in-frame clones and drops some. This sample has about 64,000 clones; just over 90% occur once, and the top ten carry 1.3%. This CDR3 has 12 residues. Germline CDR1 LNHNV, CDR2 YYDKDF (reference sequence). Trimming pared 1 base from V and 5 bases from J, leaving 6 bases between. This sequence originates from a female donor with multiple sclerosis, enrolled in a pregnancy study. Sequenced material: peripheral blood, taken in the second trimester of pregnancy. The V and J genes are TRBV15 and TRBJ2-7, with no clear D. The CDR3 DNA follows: TGTGCCACCAGCAGAGGTAGAGACGAGCAGTACTTC. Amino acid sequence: CATSRGRDEQYF.